This TCR beta chain comes out of a study of blood T cell repertoires in COVID-19. About the study: Sources were T cells, B-cell-depleted T cells, or PBMCs; the material itself was cDNA or gDNA.

CDR3 size: 15 residues. CDR1 MDHEN and CDR2 SYDVKM come from the germline V gene. The V end was cut by 6 bases, the J end by 0 bases, with 15 bases between. Only one count was recorded for this clone. Only in-frame clones appear in the TCRdb table, and some are missing; sequencing was by immunoSEQ multiplex PCR. This table has 200,000 or so clones, 70% to 85% appearing once. Sequences were obtained from peripheral blood. The receptor was isolated from a human donor with acute or convalescent COVID-19. The donor label of this sample is uncertain. The rearrangement joins TRBV28 to TRBJ2-7, with D possibly matching TRBD1 (6 bases). The CDR3 loop is CASRATGMGSYEQYF. The CDR3 DNA follows: TGTGCCAGCAGAGCCACAGGGATGGGCTCCTACGAGCAGTACTTC.